Here is one T cell receptor beta chain with its context. TCRdb's table, derived via immunoSEQ multiplex PCR, lists solely in-frame clones and lacks some. The sample has about 2,500,000 clones; just over 90% are singletons. Splitting the CD4+ cells yielded a CD45RA+ naive subset and a CD45RA-negative memory subset. The source of the sample is a study of shared clonotypes between healthy human individuals. Looking at the study overall: Per-donor plates numbered three CD4 naive, three CD4 memory, two CD8 naive and one CD8 memory.

This CDR3 has 14 residues. In germline, CDR1 is MGHDK, CDR2 SYGVNS. V shed 5 bases, J shed 0 bases, and the junction held 2 bases outside the gene matches. V is TRBV25-1 and J is TRBJ2-7; 9 nucleotides line up with TRBD2. What was sequenced was naive CD4+ T cells sorted from blood. As to subset: CD45RA+ positively selected. The clonotype comes from a man between 18 and 29 years old in good health. The CDR3 region is CASSPGLASYEQYF. The CDR3 bases are TGTGCCAGCAGTCCGGGACTAGCCTCCTACGAGCAGTACTTC.